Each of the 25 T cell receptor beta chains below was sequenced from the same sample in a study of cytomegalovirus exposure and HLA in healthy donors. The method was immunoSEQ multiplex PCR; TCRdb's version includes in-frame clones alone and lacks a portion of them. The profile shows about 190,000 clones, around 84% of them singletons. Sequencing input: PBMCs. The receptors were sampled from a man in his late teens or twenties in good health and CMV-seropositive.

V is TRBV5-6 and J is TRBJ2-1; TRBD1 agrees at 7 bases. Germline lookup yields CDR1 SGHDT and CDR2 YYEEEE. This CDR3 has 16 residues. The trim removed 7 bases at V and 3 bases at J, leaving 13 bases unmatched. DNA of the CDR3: TGTGCCAGCCCGACAGGGACCCCCCCCTTCTACAATGAGCAGTTCTTC. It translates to CASPTGTPPFYNEQFF. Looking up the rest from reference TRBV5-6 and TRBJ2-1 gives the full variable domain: DAGVTQSPTHLIKTRGQQVTLRCSPKSGHDTVSWYQQALGQGPQFIFQYYEEEERQRGNFPDRFSGHQFPNYSSELNVNALLLGDSALYLCASPTGTPPFYNEQFFGPGTRLTVL.

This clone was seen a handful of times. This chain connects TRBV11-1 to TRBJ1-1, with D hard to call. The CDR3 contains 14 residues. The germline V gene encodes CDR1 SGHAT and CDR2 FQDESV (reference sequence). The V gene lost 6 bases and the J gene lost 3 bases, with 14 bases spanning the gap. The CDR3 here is CASRRSYGDTEAFF. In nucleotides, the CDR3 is TGTGCCAGCAGGCGTAGCTATGGAGACACTGAAGCTTTCTTT.

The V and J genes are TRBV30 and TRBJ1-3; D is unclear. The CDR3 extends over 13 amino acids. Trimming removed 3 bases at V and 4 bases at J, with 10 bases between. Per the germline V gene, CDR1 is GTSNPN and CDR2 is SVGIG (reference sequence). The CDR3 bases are TGTGCCTGGAGCCTAAAACTGGGAAACACCATATATTTT. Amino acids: CAWSLKLGNTIYF.

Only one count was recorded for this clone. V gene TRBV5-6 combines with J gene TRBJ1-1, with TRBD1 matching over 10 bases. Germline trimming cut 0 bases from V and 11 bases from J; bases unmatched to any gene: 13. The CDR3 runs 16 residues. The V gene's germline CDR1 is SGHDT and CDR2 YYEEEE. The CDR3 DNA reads TGTGCCAGCAGCTTGGGGACAGGGGGGTCCGTTAATTCGGCTTTCTTT. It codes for CASSLGTGGSVNSAFF.

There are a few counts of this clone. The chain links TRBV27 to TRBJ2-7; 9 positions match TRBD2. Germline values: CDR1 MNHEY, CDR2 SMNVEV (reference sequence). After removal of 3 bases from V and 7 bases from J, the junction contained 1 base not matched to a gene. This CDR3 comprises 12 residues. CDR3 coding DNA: TGTGCCAGCAGTTTTAGCGGGAGAGAGCAGTACTTC. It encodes CASSFSGREQYF.

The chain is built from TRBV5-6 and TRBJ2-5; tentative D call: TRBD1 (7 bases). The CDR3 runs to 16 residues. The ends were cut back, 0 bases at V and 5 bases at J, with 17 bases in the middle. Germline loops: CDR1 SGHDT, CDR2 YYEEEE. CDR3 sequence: CASSLAAGGSEETQYF. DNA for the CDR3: TGTGCCAGCAGCTTGGCGGCAGGGGGGTCGGAGGAGACCCAGTACTTC.

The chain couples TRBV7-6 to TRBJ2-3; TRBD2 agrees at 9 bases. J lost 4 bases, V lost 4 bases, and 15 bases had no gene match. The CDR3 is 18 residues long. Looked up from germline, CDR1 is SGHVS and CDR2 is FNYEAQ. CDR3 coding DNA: TGTGCCAGCAGCTCTCCGCCGGCGGGAGGGCCGTTGGCAGATACGCAGTATTTT. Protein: CASSSPPAGGPLADTQYF. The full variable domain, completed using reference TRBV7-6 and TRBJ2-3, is GAGVSQSPRYKVTKRGQDVALRCDPISGHVSLYWYRQALGQGPEFLTYFNYEAQQDKSGLPNDRFSAERPEGSISTLTIQRTEQRDSAMYRCASSSPPAGGPLADTQYFGPGTRLTVL.

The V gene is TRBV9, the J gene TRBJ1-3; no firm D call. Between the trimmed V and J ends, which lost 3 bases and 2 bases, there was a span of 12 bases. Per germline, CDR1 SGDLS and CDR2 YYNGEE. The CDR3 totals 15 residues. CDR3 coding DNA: TGTGCCAGCAGCGCAAAAGCGGGCCCTGGAAACACCATATATTTT. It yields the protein CASSAKAGPGNTIYF.

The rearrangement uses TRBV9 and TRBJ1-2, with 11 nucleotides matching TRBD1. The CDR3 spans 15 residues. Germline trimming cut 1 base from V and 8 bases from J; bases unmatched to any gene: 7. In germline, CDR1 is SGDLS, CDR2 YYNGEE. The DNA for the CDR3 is TGTGCCAGCAGCGTACCTGGACAGGGGGCGGGGGGCTACACCTTC. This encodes CASSVPGQGAGGYTF.

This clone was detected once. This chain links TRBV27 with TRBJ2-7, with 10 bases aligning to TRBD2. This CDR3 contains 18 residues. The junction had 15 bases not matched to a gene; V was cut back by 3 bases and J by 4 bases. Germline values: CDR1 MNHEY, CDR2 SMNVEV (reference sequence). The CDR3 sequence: CASSFLMGETSGSYEQYF. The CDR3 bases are TGTGCCAGCAGTTTCTTAATGGGTGAGACTAGCGGGTCTTACGAGCAGTACTTC.

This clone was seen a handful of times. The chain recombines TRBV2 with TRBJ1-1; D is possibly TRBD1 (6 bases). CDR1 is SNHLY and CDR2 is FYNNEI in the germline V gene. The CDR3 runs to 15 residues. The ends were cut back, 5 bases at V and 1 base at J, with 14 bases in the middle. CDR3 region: CASSPSQGANTEAFF. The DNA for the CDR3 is TGTGCCAGCAGTCCTTCACAGGGAGCGAACACTGAAGCTTTCTTT. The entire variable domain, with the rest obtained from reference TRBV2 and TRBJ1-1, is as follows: EPEVTQTPSHQVTQMGQEVILRCVPISNHLYFYWYRQILGQKVEFLVSFYNNEISEKSEIFDDQFSVERPDGSNFTLKIRSTKLEDSAMYFCASSPSQGANTEAFFGQGTRLTVV.

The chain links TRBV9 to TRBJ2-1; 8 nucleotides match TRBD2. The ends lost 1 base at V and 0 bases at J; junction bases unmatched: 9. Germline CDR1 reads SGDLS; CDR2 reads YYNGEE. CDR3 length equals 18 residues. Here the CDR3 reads CASSVFSAGESSYNEQFF. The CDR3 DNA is TGTGCCAGCAGCGTATTTTCAGCGGGAGAAAGCTCCTACAATGAGCAGTTCTTC.

The CDR3 here is CASSGQGARVLNTEAFF. The CDR3 DNA sequence: TGTGCCAGCAGTGGACAGGGGGCGCGGGTTCTGAACACTGAAGCTTTCTTT. The V gene is TRBV28, the J gene TRBJ1-1; 11 nucleotides match TRBD1. V lost 5 bases, J lost 0 bases, and 8 bases stayed unmatched. Germline lookup yields CDR1 MDHEN and CDR2 SYDVKM. This CDR3 comprises 17 residues.

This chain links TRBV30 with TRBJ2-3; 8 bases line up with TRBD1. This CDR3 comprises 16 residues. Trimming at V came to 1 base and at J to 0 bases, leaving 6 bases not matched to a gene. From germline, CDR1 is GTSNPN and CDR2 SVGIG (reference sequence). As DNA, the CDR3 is TGTGCCTGGAGTGAGGGACAGGCCTCCAGCACAGATACGCAGTATTTT. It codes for CAWSEGQASSTDTQYF.

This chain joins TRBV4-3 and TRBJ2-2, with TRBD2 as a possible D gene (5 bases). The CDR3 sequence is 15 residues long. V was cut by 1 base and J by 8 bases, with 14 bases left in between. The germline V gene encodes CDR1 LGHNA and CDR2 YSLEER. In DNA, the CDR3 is TGCGCCAGCAGCCAAGCTGGGAGTTTAAATGGGGAGCTGTTTTTT. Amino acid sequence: CASSQAGSLNGELFF.

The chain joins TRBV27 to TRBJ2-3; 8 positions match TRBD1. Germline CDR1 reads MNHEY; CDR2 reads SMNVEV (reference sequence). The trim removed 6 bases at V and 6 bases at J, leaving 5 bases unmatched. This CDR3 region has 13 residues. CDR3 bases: TGTGCCAGCAGGCCCAGGGGGCTCGATACGCAGTATTTT. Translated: CASRPRGLDTQYF.

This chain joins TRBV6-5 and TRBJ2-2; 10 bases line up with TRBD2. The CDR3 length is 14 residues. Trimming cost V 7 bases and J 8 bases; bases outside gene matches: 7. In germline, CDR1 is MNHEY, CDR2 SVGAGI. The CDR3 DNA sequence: TGTGCCAGCACCCGGGCTAGCGGGAGAGGGGAGCTGTTTTTT. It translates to CASTRASGRGELFF.

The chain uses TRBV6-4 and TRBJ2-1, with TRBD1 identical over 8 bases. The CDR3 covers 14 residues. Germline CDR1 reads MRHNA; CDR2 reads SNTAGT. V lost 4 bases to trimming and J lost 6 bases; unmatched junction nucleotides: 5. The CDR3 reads CASSGDRSANEQFF. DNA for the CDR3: TGTGCCAGCAGTGGGGACAGGTCGGCCAATGAGCAGTTCTTC.

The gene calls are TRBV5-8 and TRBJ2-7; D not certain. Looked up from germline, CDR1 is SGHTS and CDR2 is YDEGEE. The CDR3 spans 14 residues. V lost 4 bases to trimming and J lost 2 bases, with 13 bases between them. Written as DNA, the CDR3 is TGTGCCAGCAGCCTTCACAGAAATACCTACGAGCAGTACTTC. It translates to CASSLHRNTYEQYF. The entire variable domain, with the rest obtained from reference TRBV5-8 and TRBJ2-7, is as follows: EAGVTQSPTHLIKTRGQQATLRCSPISGHTSVYWYQQALGLGLQFLLWYDEGEERNRGNFPPRFSGRQFPNYSSELNVNALELEDSALYLCASSLHRNTYEQYFGPGTRLTVT.

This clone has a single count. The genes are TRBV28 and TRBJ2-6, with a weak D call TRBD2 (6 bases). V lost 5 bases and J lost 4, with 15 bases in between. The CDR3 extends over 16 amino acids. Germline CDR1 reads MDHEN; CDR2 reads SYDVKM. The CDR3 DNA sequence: TGTGCCAGCAGTGGTGTGCGGGGCGCCGGGGCCAACGTCCTGACTTTC. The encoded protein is CASSGVRGAGANVLTF.

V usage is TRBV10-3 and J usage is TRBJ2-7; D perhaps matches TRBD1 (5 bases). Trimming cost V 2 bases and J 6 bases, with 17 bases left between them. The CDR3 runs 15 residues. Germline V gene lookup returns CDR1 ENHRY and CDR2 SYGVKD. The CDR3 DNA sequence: TGTGCCATCAGTGAGATCCGAACCCAGGGCGGCGAGCAGTACTTC. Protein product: CAISEIRTQGGEQYF.

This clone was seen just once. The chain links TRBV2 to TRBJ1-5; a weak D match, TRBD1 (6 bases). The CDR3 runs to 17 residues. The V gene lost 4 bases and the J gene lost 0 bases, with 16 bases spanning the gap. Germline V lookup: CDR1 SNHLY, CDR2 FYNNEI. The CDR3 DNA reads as TGTGCCAGCAGTGGCGACGGGACAAAATATAGCAATCAGCCCCAGCATTTT. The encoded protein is CASSGDGTKYSNQPQHF. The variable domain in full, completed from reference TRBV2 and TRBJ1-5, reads EPEVTQTPSHQVTQMGQEVILRCVPISNHLYFYWYRQILGQKVEFLVSFYNNEISEKSEIFDDQFSVERPDGSNFTLKIRSTKLEDSAMYFCASSGDGTKYSNQPQHFGDGTRLSIL.

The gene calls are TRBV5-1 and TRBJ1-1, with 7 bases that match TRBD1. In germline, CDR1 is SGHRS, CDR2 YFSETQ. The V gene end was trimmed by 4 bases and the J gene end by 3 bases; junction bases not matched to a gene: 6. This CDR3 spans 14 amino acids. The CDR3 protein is CASSQGGRDTEAFF. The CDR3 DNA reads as TGCGCCAGCAGCCAGGGGGGACGGGACACTGAAGCTTTCTTT.

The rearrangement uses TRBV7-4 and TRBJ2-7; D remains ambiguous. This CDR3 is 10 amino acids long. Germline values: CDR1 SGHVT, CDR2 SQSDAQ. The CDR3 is CGASENEQYF. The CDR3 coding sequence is TGTGGTGCGAGCGAGAATGAGCAGTACTTC.

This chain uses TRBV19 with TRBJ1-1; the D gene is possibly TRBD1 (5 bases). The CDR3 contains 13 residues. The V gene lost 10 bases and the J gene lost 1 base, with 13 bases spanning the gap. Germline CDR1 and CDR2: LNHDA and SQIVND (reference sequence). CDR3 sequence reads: CAIGVPGNTEAFF. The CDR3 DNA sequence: TGTGCCATAGGGGTACCGGGGAACACTGAAGCTTTCTTT.